The 16 T cell receptor beta chains below were found in one sample sequenced in a study of shared clonotypes between healthy human individuals. Only CD45RO-negative cells positively selected for CCR7 counted as naive CD8 cells, so terminally differentiated effector memory CD45RA+ cells were excluded. TCRdb's table, derived via immunoSEQ multiplex PCR, lists solely in-frame clones and lacks some. The repertoire holds over 2,000,000 clones, around 95% seen once, with more than 1.5% in the top ten. Sequencing was performed on naive CD8+ T cells from PBMCs. All receptors come from a man aged 18 to 30 in good health. Some clones in this sample may be carry-over from other donors' samples.

Comments on this clone: The same CDR3 is also encoded by other DNA sequences in this sample. The chain joins TRBV28 to TRBJ2-7; tentatively, D is TRBD1 (6 bases). This CDR3 is built from 12 residues. The germline V gene encodes CDR1 MDHEN and CDR2 SYDVKM. The V end was cut by 8 bases, the J end by 2 bases, with 10 bases between. The chain's CDR3 is CASSPGAYEQYF. CDR3 coding DNA: TGTGCCAGCTCGCCAGGGGCCTACGAGCAGTACTTC.

The chain employs TRBV14 and TRBJ2-2, with D uncertain. Looked up from germline, CDR1 is SGHDN and CDR2 is FVKESK. The CDR3 has 13 residues. With 1 base removed from V and 2 bases from J, the gap between germline ends came to 2 bases. DNA for the CDR3: TGTGCCAGCAGCCAAGCAAACACCGGGGAGCTGTTTTTT. Its translation: CASSQANTGELFF.

The chain combines TRBV29-1 with TRBJ2-2; D is uncertain. CDR1 is SQVTM, CDR2 ANQGSEA, per germline. CDR3 length: 13 amino acids. Trimming took off 5 bases at V and 4 bases at J, with 11 bases between the two ends. CDR3 sequence (DNA): TGCAGCGTTTTCAGCAAAGTCACCGGGGAGCTGTTTTTT. This codes for CSVFSKVTGELFF.

The chain employs TRBV15 and TRBJ2-1; maybe TRBD1 (6 bases). The germline CDR1 and CDR2 sequences are LNHNV and YYDKDF (reference sequence). V was clipped by 5 bases and J by 12 bases, with 20 bases between them. The length of the CDR3 is 14 residues. The CDR3 is CATSGTGPEVGQFF. CDR3 nucleotides: TGTGCCACCAGCGGAACAGGGCCCGAGGTTGGGCAGTTCTTC.

The chain combines TRBV27 with TRBJ2-5; D is unresolved. Per germline, CDR1 MNHEY and CDR2 SMNVEV (reference sequence). Trimming left V 2 bases short and J 2 bases short, with 21 bases between. The CDR3 is 18 residues long. For the CDR3, the DNA is TGTGCCAGCAGTTTAAGACGTCCGGAATTAGATAGACAAGAGACCCAGTACTTC. It specifies CASSLRRPELDRQETQYF.

As concerns this clone: The sample has other DNA sequences that encode this CDR3 too. The DNA for the CDR3 is TGTGCCAGCAGCGTGGGATCCGCCGGGGAGCTGTTTTTT. Translated: CASSVGSAGELFF. The chain is built from TRBV9 and TRBJ2-2; no reliable D call. V lost 2 bases to trimming and J lost 6 bases, with 8 bases between them. Germline loops: CDR1 SGDLS, CDR2 YYNGEE. The length of the CDR3 is 13 residues. The full variable domain, completed using reference TRBV9 and TRBJ2-2, is DSGVTQTPKHLITATGQRVTLRCSPRSGDLSVYWYQQSLDQGLQFLIQYYNGEERAKGNILERFSAQQFPDLHSELNLSSLELGDSALYFCASSVGSAGELFFGEGSRLTVL.

J is TRBJ2-1 and V is TRBV5-1, with TRBD2 as a possible D gene (6 bases). The CDR3 spans 15 residues. Germline-derived CDR1 and CDR2 are SGHRS and YFSETQ. Between the trimmed V and J ends, which lost 0 bases and 8 bases, there was a span of 15 bases. The CDR3 loop is CASSLDPAGLDEQFF. The CDR3 DNA sequence: TGCGCCAGCAGCTTGGACCCAGCGGGTTTGGATGAGCAGTTCTTC.

The chain carries TRBV7-9 and TRBJ1-1; 9 nucleotides align to TRBD1. The CDR3 has 15 amino acids. After removal of 5 bases from V and 4 bases from J, the junction contained 8 bases not matched to a gene. Germline assignment: CDR1 SEHNR and CDR2 FQNEAQ (reference sequence). In DNA, the CDR3 is TGTGCCAGCAGCACTCTGGGACAGGGACTCACTGAAGCTTTCTTT. This translates into CASSTLGQGLTEAFF.

Comments on this clone: This specimen includes other DNA sequences encoding the same CDR3. V and J are TRBV19 and TRBJ2-7; TRBD2 might be the D (5 bases). V gave up 6 bases and J gave up 2 bases, with 5 bases separating them. Per germline, CDR1 LNHDA and CDR2 SQIVND (reference sequence). This CDR3 contains 11 residues. CDR3 sequence (DNA): TGTGCCAGTAGCGGGACCTACGAGCAGTACTTC. Its protein product is CASSGTYEQYF.

V is TRBV27 and J is TRBJ2-7, with D unclear. V was shortened by 8 bases and J by 4 bases, with 3 bases between the two germline ends. This CDR3 has 9 amino acids. CDR1 and CDR2 (germline): MNHEY, SMNVEV (reference sequence). For the CDR3, the DNA is TGTGCCAGCTTATACGAGCAGTACTTC. This translates into CASLYEQYF.

This chain connects TRBV29-1 to TRBJ2-7, with D possibly called TRBD1 or TRBD2 (5 bases each). In germline, CDR1 is SQVTM, CDR2 ANQGSEA. The CDR3 contains 12 residues. V was trimmed by 8 bases and J by 2 bases, leaving 13 bases between them. The CDR3: CSFRDGAYEQYF. CDR3 DNA sequence: TGCAGCTTTCGGGACGGTGCCTACGAGCAGTACTTC.

This sequence joins TRBV28 and TRBJ1-1; perhaps TRBD1 as D (6 bases). This CDR3 has 12 amino acids. The ends were cut back, 7 bases at V and 6 bases at J, with 12 bases in the middle. Germline CDR1 is MDHEN and CDR2 is SYDVKM. CDR3 loop: CASNPRGSEAFF. For the CDR3, the DNA is TGTGCCAGCAATCCCAGGGGCTCTGAAGCTTTCTTT.

The chain is built from TRBV6-1 and TRBJ2-5; 11 bases map to TRBD1. Germline-derived CDR1 and CDR2 are MNHNS and SASEGT. Trimming at V came to 5 bases and at J to 4 bases, leaving 6 bases not matched to a gene. CDR3 length: 15 residues. The CDR3 region has the DNA TGTGCCAGCAGTCCCCGGGACAGGGGGTCAGAGACCCAGTACTTC. Its translation is CASSPRDRGSETQYF.

This chain connects TRBV6-1 to TRBJ1-4; 9 nucleotides match TRBD1. Germline loops: CDR1 MNHNS, CDR2 SASEGT. With V trimmed by 0 bases and J by 0 bases, 2 bases remained unmatched. This CDR3 region has 17 residues. The CDR3 coding sequence is TGTGCCAGCAGTGAAGCGGGACAGGGAGCAACTAATGAAAAACTGTTTTTT. Protein: CASSEAGQGATNEKLFF.

CDR3 residues: CASSPSRTQETQYF. The CDR3 bases are TGTGCCAGCAGTCCCTCGAGAACTCAGGAGACCCAGTACTTC. V usage is TRBV28 and J usage is TRBJ2-5; D unresolved. The germline gives CDR1 MDHEN, CDR2 SYDVKM. The CDR3 is made up of 14 amino acids. Trimming left V 5 bases short and J 5 bases short, with 15 bases between.

This chain uses TRBV18 with TRBJ2-3; possibly TRBD1 for D (5 bases). V lost 6 bases and J lost 4, with 14 bases in between. The germline gives CDR1 KGHSH, CDR2 LQKENI. This CDR3 comprises 14 residues. CDR3 in amino acids: CASSPTARADTQYF. DNA of the CDR3: TGTGCCAGCTCTCCGACAGCAAGGGCAGATACGCAGTATTTT.